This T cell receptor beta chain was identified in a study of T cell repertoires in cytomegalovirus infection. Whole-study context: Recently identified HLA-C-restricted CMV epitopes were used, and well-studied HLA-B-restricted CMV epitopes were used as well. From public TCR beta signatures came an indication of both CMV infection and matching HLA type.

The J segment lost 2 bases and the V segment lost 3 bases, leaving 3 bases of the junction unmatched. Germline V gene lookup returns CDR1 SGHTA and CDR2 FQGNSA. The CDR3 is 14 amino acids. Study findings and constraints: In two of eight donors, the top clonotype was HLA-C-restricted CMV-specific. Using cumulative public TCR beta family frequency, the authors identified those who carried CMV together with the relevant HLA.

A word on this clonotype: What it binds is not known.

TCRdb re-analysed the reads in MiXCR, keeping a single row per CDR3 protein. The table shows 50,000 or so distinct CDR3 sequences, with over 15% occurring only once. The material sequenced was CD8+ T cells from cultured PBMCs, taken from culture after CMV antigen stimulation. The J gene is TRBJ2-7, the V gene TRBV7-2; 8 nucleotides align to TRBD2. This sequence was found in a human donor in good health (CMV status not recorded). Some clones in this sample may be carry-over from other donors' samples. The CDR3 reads CASSFTSGPYEQYF. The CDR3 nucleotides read TGTGCCAGCAGCTTTACTAGCGGACCCTACGAGCAGTACTTC.